This record concerns one T cell receptor (beta chain) sequence. Following RNA extraction, reverse transcription yielded cDNA that acted as the sequencing template. Here immunoSEQ multiplex PCR was the method, and the copy in TCRdb shows in-frame clones only, minus some. This sample has over 150,000 clones, with around 50% found just once. V was pared by 6 bases and J by 2 bases, with 5 bases of the junction left unmatched. Per the germline V gene, CDR1 is MNHEY and CDR2 is SVGAGI. This CDR3 comprises 15 residues. The source of the sample is a study of CD8+ T cells in alopecia areata. Sample: CD4+ T cells sorted from blood, taken at week 0. This chain connects TRBV6-5 to TRBJ1-5, with TRBD1 matching over 9 bases. The receptor was derived from a human donor with alopecia areata. The CDR3: CASSSQGAGNQPQHF. Written as DNA, the CDR3 is TGTGCCAGCAGCTCACAGGGGGCTGGCAATCAGCCCCAGCATTTT.